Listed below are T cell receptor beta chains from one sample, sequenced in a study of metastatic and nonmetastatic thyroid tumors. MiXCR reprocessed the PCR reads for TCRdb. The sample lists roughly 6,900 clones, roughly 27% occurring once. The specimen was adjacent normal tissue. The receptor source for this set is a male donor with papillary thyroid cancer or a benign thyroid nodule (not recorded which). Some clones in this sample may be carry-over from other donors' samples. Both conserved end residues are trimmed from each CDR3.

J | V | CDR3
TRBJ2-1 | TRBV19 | ASSIRTSRSYNEQF
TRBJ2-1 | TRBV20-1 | SARPGVHNEQF
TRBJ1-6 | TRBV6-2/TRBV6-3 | ASTSGTPANSPLH
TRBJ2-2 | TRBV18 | ASSPPQGSTGELF
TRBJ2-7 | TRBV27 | ASSPLPGGTSGRDEQY
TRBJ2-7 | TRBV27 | ASSTPGLNSYEQY
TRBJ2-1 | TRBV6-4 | ASIDSTSGINEQF
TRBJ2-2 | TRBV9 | ASSFGHTPGGGELF
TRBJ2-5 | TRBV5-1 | ASSAGLAGSGGETQY
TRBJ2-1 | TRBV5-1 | ASSLVLAGDNEQF
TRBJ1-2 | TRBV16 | ASSPGTVSSGYGYT
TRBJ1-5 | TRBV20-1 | SARDRRGGNQPQH
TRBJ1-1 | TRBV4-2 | ASSLGQVTEAF
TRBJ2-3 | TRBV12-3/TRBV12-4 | ASSLGLASTDTQY
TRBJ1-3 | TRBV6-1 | ASSLGLCYSGNTIY
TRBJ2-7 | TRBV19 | ASSQAVSSSYEQY
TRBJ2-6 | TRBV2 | ASSEARWDTALYGANVLT
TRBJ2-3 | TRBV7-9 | ASSFANTDTQY
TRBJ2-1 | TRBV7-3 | ASSLGGPTYNEQF
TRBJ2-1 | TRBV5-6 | ASSLLVGGYDNEQF
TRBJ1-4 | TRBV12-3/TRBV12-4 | ASSLKRNEKLF
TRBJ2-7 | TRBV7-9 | ASSLEGTGPLEQY
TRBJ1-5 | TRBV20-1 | SARTGLQNQH
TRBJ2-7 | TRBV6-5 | ASSYSMQETYEQY
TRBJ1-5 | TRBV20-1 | SARVAQDSNQPQH
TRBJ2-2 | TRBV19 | ASSIGSGELF